The source of this T cell receptor beta chain is a study of T-cell reconstitution after alpha-beta-depleted transplantation in children. The V and J ends lost 3 bases and 2 bases respectively, with 14 bases between them. The germline V gene has CDR1 DFQATT and CDR2 SNEGSKA (reference sequence). The CDR3 is made up of 15 amino acids. This clonotype occurred many times. The authors prepared the TCRbeta library with unique molecular identifiers. TCRdb used MiXCR to reprocess the PCR reads, holding one entry per CDR3 protein. Of approximately 240,000 distinct CDR3 sequences in the sample, about 8.8% were seen once.

This sample comprised PBMCs from the stem cell graft donor, obtained from the stem cell graft. J is TRBJ1-5 and V is TRBV20-1; maybe TRBD1 (6 bases). The TCR comes from a human donor who donated a stem cell graft to a child with SCID. In DNA, the CDR3 is TGCAGTGCTAGTTGGGGGGCCGCGGGCAATCAGCCCCAGCATTTT. It yields the protein CSASWGAAGNQPQHF.